The 18 T cell receptor beta chains below were found in one sample sequenced in a study of blood T cell repertoires in COVID-19. This table comes from immunoSEQ multiplex PCR, and its TCRdb copy is limited to in-frame clones, with some not included. The sample carries almost 30,000 clones, approximately 80% recorded once. Source material: peripheral blood. Receptor source: an older woman with acute or convalescent COVID-19.

This clone was observed once. This sequence joins TRBV5-6 and TRBJ1-6, with D uncertain. Trimming cost V 4 bases and J 0 bases, with 11 bases left between them. The germline V gene has CDR1 SGHDT and CDR2 YYEEEE. This CDR3 is 16 amino acids long. The CDR3 DNA is TGTGCCAGCAGCACCGCGGGCGGCTCCTATAATTCACCCCTCCACTTT. Its translation is CASSTAGGSYNSPLHF.

This clone appeared a single time. The chain uses TRBV27 and TRBJ1-1; D is unresolved. CDR1 is MNHEY, CDR2 SMNVEV, per germline (reference sequence). This CDR3 has 15 amino acids. V dropped 5 bases and J dropped 0 bases, with 13 bases sitting between them. The CDR3 nucleotides are TGTGCCAGCAGTGAGGGTGCCCCTATGAACACTGAAGCTTTCTTT. Residues: CASSEGAPMNTEAFF.

Here the CDR3 DNA reads TGTGCCAGCAGCCCTAGACAGGGAACCTACAATGAGCAGTTCTTC. This codes for CASSPRQGTYNEQFF. The J gene is TRBJ2-1, the V gene TRBV9, with 7 nucleotides matching TRBD1. This CDR3 is built from 15 residues. Germline V CDR1 and CDR2: SGDLS, YYNGEE. J gave up 2 bases and V 4 bases, and 6 bases lay outside the gene matches.

The chain combines TRBV5-6 with TRBJ2-3, with 11 positions matching TRBD2. The CDR3 runs to 16 residues. Germline V gene lookup returns CDR1 SGHDT and CDR2 YYEEEE. J was trimmed by 2 bases and V by 3 bases; bases with no gene match: 5. This chain's CDR3 is CASSSRLAGHTDTQYF. The CDR3 DNA follows: TGTGCCAGCAGCTCAAGACTAGCGGGGCACACAGATACGCAGTATTTT. Supplemented by reference TRBV5-6 and TRBJ2-3, the full variable domain reads DAGVTQSPTHLIKTRGQQVTLRCSPKSGHDTVSWYQQALGQGPQFIFQYYEEEERQRGNFPDRFSGHQFPNYSSELNVNALLLGDSALYLCASSSRLAGHTDTQYFGPGTRLTVL.

The gene calls are TRBV5-1 and TRBJ1-4; 11 positions agree with TRBD1. This CDR3 spans 17 amino acids. CDR1 SGHRS and CDR2 YFSETQ come from the germline V gene. With 4 bases clipped from V and 2 bases from J, the junction kept 7 bases outside the gene matches. CDR3 region: CASSPGQGELTNEKLFF. CDR3 nucleotide sequence: TGCGCCAGCAGCCCGGGACAGGGGGAATTGACTAATGAAAAACTGTTTTTT.

This chain links TRBV28 with TRBJ1-4; D is unresolved. The V and J ends lost 5 bases and 8 bases respectively, with 15 bases between them. The germline CDR1 and CDR2 sequences are MDHEN and SYDVKM. The CDR3 runs 14 residues. CDR3: CASSPPRGWEKLFF. CDR3 in DNA: TGTGCCAGCAGTCCACCTAGAGGTTGGGAAAAACTGTTTTTT.

The chain recombines TRBV6-1 with TRBJ1-5; TRBD1 is a possible D gene (6 bases). The CDR3 is 15 residues long. The germline gives CDR1 MNHNS, CDR2 SASEGT. The V gene lost 1 base and the J gene lost 5 bases, with 12 bases spanning the gap. CDR3 sequence reads: CASSEEAGGDQPQHF. In nucleotides, the CDR3 is TGTGCCAGCAGTGAAGAGGCGGGGGGCGATCAGCCCCAGCATTTT.

The chain joins TRBV5-1 to TRBJ1-1, with D hard to call. V was cut by 7 bases and J by 1 base, with 14 bases left in between. This CDR3 is built from 14 residues. From germline, CDR1 is SGHRS and CDR2 YFSETQ. CDR3 residues: CASCPNTQNTEAFF. The CDR3 DNA reads as TGCGCCAGCTGTCCCAACACCCAGAACACTGAAGCTTTCTTT.

This clone was seen only a few times. The chain recombines TRBV6-1 with TRBJ1-6; D is undetermined. This CDR3 has 14 amino acids. The V gene's germline CDR1 is MNHNS and CDR2 SASEGT. V dropped 3 bases and J dropped 10 bases, with 13 bases sitting between them. CDR3 sequence reads: CASSENFSRSPLHF. In nucleotides, the CDR3 is TGTGCCAGCAGTGAGAACTTTTCGAGGTCACCCCTCCACTTT.

The V and J genes are TRBV7-2 and TRBJ2-5; 8 bases agree with TRBD2. Germline V lookup: CDR1 SGHTA, CDR2 FQGNSA. V lost 2 bases and J lost 4; bases outside the gene matches: 3. The CDR3 runs 14 residues. The CDR3 DNA is TGTGCCAGCAGCTTAAGCGGGGGCCCAGAGACCCAGTACTTC. Translation gives CASSLSGGPETQYF.

J is TRBJ1-1 and V is TRBV10-3, with 9 bases identical to TRBD1. Trimming cost V 10 bases and J 5 bases; bases outside gene matches: 5. Per germline, CDR1 ENHRY and CDR2 SYGVKD. The CDR3 extends over 12 amino acids. This CDR3 is CATGTGRTEAFF. The CDR3 DNA reads TGTGCCACCGGGACAGGGCGGACTGAAGCTTTCTTT.

The chain joins TRBV5-1 to TRBJ2-5, with 7 bases aligning to TRBD1. CDR1 is SGHRS and CDR2 is YFSETQ in the germline V gene. The trim removed 2 bases at V and 4 bases at J, leaving 5 bases unmatched. The CDR3 is 14 amino acids. The CDR3 DNA follows: TGCGCCAGCAGCTTTTTACAGGGGAGAGAGACCCAGTACTTC. Encoded protein: CASSFLQGRETQYF.

The CDR3 DNA sequence: TGTGCCAGCAGCGAAGGGACTAGCGGGAGGGCCGGTATGAAATTTGAGCAGTTCTTC. Translating gives CASSEGTSGRAGMKFEQFF. J is TRBJ2-1 and V is TRBV7-9, with 16 bases that match TRBD2. The CDR3 runs to 19 residues. The V gene's germline CDR1 is SEHNR and CDR2 FQNEAQ (reference sequence). V was pared by 5 bases and J by 9 bases, with 16 bases of the junction left unmatched.

Worth noting for this clone: Other DNA sequences within the sample encode an identical CDR3. The CDR3 region has the DNA TGTGCCAGCAGCTCCGGACAGGGCGCCTACGAGCAGTACTTC. Protein sequence: CASSSGQGAYEQYF. V gene TRBV7-2 combines with J gene TRBJ2-7; 8 nucleotides match TRBD1. CDR1 and CDR2 from the germline V gene are SGHTA and FQGNSA. The V segment lost 4 bases and the J segment 2 bases; nucleotides outside the gene matches: 4. The length of the CDR3 is 14 residues.

The chain couples TRBV5-1 to TRBJ2-3; TRBD2 aligns across 10 bases. The CDR3 has 15 amino acids. Germline CDR1 SGHRS, CDR2 YFSETQ. The V segment lost 5 bases and the J segment 5 bases; nucleotides outside the gene matches: 8. CDR3: CASSLSGRAIDTQYF. In DNA form, the CDR3 reads TGCGCCAGCAGTCTGAGCGGGAGGGCCATAGATACGCAGTATTTT.

This clone was detected once. The chain carries TRBV5-1 and TRBJ1-1; possibly TRBD1 for D (5 bases). Trimming cost V 2 bases and J 5 bases, with 13 bases left between them. The CDR3 has 14 residues. CDR1 SGHRS and CDR2 YFSETQ come from the germline V gene. This CDR3 reads CASSFQGPWTEAFF. Here the CDR3 DNA reads TGCGCCAGCAGCTTCCAGGGTCCGTGGACTGAAGCTTTCTTT.

This clone was seen more than once but under ten times. This chain uses TRBV10-2 with TRBJ2-7; a weak D match, TRBD1 (6 bases). CDR3 length equals 14 residues. Germline V gene data show CDR1 as WSHSY and CDR2 as SAAADI. Between the trimmed V and J ends, which lost 6 bases and 6 bases, there was a span of 18 bases. CDR3 residues: CASRLDRSRIEQYF. DNA for the CDR3: TGCGCCAGCAGACTCGACAGGTCTAGGATCGAGCAGTACTTC.

This clone was seen a few times. The rearrangement links TRBV5-1 to TRBJ2-7, with a weak D call TRBD1 (5 bases). The V end lost 0 bases, the J end lost 5 bases, and 15 bases lay between the germline ends. Germline V gene lookup returns CDR1 SGHRS and CDR2 YFSETQ. This CDR3 has 15 amino acids. The CDR3 reads CASSLAQGAENEQYF. CDR3 DNA: TGCGCCAGCAGCTTGGCCCAGGGTGCAGAAAACGAGCAGTACTTC.